The rows below give T cell receptor beta chains drawn from one sample of a study of control samples from healthy donors and cancer patients. Sequencing used immunoSEQ multiplex PCR; TCRdb keeps in-frame clones, though not all of them. The sample lists 95,000 to 130,000 clones; 93% were seen once. The specimen was blood. All receptors come from a man in his thirties or forties in good health. Both conserved end residues are part of each CDR3. A D gene is named only where the DNA matches it firmly. Clone size appears in some rows only: once, few, many, or a class for an expanded clone.

v_gene: TRBV9; j_gene: TRBJ1-5; len: 20; abundance: .; d_gene: TRBD1; CDR3nt: TGTGCCAGCAGCTCCAGTCCCGGGACAGGGGGATTAGGGAGCAATCAGCCCCAGCATTTT; CDR3aa: CASSSSPGTGGLGSNQPQHF
v_gene: TRBV5-6; j_gene: TRBJ1-1; len: 14; abundance: .; d_gene: .; CDR3nt: TGTGCCAGCAGCCCCTATGGGAGGGGGACTGAAGCTTTCTTT; CDR3aa: CASSPYGRGTEAFF
v_gene: TRBV5-1; j_gene: TRBJ2-3; len: 14; abundance: .; d_gene: TRBD1; CDR3nt: TGCGCCAGCAGCTTGGGACAGGGGGGAGATACGCAGTATTTT; CDR3aa: CASSLGQGGDTQYF
v_gene: TRBV10-1; j_gene: TRBJ2-1; len: 14; abundance: .; d_gene: .; CDR3nt: TGCGCCAGCAGTGCTCCAGGGAGCTACAATGAGCAGTTCTTC; CDR3aa: CASSAPGSYNEQFF
v_gene: TRBV19; j_gene: TRBJ2-1; len: 16; abundance: .; d_gene: .; CDR3nt: TGTGCCAGTAGTATTGGCCTCGGTGGGATATACAATGAGCAGTTCTTC; CDR3aa: CASSIGLGGIYNEQFF
v_gene: TRBV21-1; j_gene: TRBJ1-1; len: 14; abundance: .; d_gene: .; CDR3nt: TGTGCCAGCACCCCGGTCGGTCGGAACACTGAAGCTTTCTTT; CDR3aa: CASTPVGRNTEAFF
v_gene: TRBV19; j_gene: TRBJ1-5; len: 17; abundance: .; d_gene: .; CDR3nt: TGTGCCAGTAGTATAGCCCGGACCGGACTAAGCAATCAGCCCCAGCATTTT; CDR3aa: CASSIARTGLSNQPQHF
v_gene: TRBV28; j_gene: TRBJ1-2; len: 15; abundance: .; d_gene: TRBD1; CDR3nt: TGTGCCAGCAGTCCAAACAGGGGGCCCAACTATGGCTACACCTTC; CDR3aa: CASSPNRGPNYGYTF
v_gene: TRBV24-1; j_gene: TRBJ1-5; len: 14; abundance: .; d_gene: TRBD1; CDR3nt: TGTGCCACCAGTGATTCAGGGGGTAATCAGCCCCAGCATTTT; CDR3aa: CATSDSGGNQPQHF
v_gene: TRBV6-1; j_gene: TRBJ1-3; len: 16; abundance: .; d_gene: .; CDR3nt: TGTGCCAGCAGTGAGATTGTGACAGGCGGTAGAAACACCATATATTTT; CDR3aa: CASSEIVTGGRNTIYF
v_gene: TRBV5-4; j_gene: TRBJ2-2; len: 14; abundance: .; d_gene: TRBD2; CDR3nt: TGTGCCAGCAGCCGGGACTACTTGGAGGGGGAGCTGTTTTTT; CDR3aa: CASSRDYLEGELFF
v_gene: TRBV6-5; j_gene: TRBJ2-6; len: 15; abundance: .; d_gene: .; CDR3nt: TGTGCCAGCAGTTACTCTTTCTCTGGGGCCAACGTCCTGACTTTC; CDR3aa: CASSYSFSGANVLTF
v_gene: TRBV5-5; j_gene: TRBJ2-7; len: 15; abundance: .; d_gene: .; CDR3nt: TGTGCCAGCAGCTTATCTCTGACAGGTCCCTACGAGCAGTACTTC; CDR3aa: CASSLSLTGPYEQYF
v_gene: TRBV9; j_gene: TRBJ2-3; len: 12; abundance: .; d_gene: .; CDR3nt: TGTGCCGGGGGGGCCGACACAGATACGCAGTATTTT; CDR3aa: CAGGADTDTQYF
v_gene: TRBV7-9; j_gene: TRBJ1-3; len: 15; abundance: .; d_gene: .; CDR3nt: TGTGCCAGCAGCTTTATTTCTATCTCTGGAAACACCATATATTTT; CDR3aa: CASSFISISGNTIYF
v_gene: TRBV7-3; j_gene: TRBJ2-7; len: 15; abundance: .; d_gene: .; CDR3nt: TGTGCCAGCAGCTCCTCAGGTCTCGGGCTGAGCGAGCAGTACTTC; CDR3aa: CASSSSGLGLSEQYF
v_gene: TRBV7-2; j_gene: TRBJ2-3; len: 13; abundance: .; d_gene: .; CDR3nt: TGTGCCAGCAGCTCCGACTTCACAGATACGCAGTATTTT; CDR3aa: CASSSDFTDTQYF
v_gene: TRBV28; j_gene: TRBJ1-5; len: 14; abundance: .; d_gene: .; CDR3nt: TGTGCCAGCAGTTTAACTGGTAGCAATCAGCCCCAGCATTTT; CDR3aa: CASSLTGSNQPQHF
v_gene: TRBV4-1; j_gene: TRBJ2-5; len: 15; abundance: once; d_gene: .; CDR3nt: TGCGCCAGCAGCCAAGATGAGGTAGTGTGGGGGACCCAGTACTTC; CDR3aa: CASSQDEVVWGTQYF
v_gene: TRBV24-1; j_gene: TRBJ1-2; len: 16; abundance: .; d_gene: .; CDR3nt: TGTGCCACCAGTGATGTGGAGGTTTCGGGCAGGGGAGGCTACACCTTC; CDR3aa: CATSDVEVSGRGGYTF
v_gene: TRBV9; j_gene: TRBJ2-7; len: 14; abundance: .; d_gene: .; CDR3nt: TGTGCCAGCAGCGTAGGGGTCAGCCCCTACGAGCAGTACTTC; CDR3aa: CASSVGVSPYEQYF
v_gene: TRBV11-2; j_gene: TRBJ2-7; len: 14; abundance: .; d_gene: .; CDR3nt: TGTGCCAGCAGCTACCAGGGCAGGGTCTACGAGCAGTACTTC; CDR3aa: CASSYQGRVYEQYF
v_gene: TRBV6-1; j_gene: TRBJ1-4; len: 16; abundance: .; d_gene: TRBD1; CDR3nt: TGTGCCAGCAGTGAAGTGTCTTGGACAGGTAACGAAAAACTGTTTTTT; CDR3aa: CASSEVSWTGNEKLFF
v_gene: TRBV5-1; j_gene: TRBJ2-3; len: 12; abundance: .; d_gene: .; CDR3nt: TGCGCCAGCAGCACGACCACAGATACGCAGTATTTT; CDR3aa: CASSTTTDTQYF
v_gene: TRBV28; j_gene: TRBJ2-5; len: 15; abundance: .; d_gene: .; CDR3nt: TGTGCCAGCAGTCCCCCTGGGGGGCGCCAAGAGACCCAGTACTTC; CDR3aa: CASSPPGGRQETQYF
v_gene: TRBV7-9; j_gene: TRBJ1-4; len: 15; abundance: .; d_gene: .; CDR3nt: TGTGCCAGCAGCGCCTCACAGGGAACTAATGAAAAACTGTTTTTT; CDR3aa: CASSASQGTNEKLFF
v_gene: TRBV5-6; j_gene: TRBJ1-2; len: 15; abundance: once; d_gene: .; CDR3nt: TGTGCCAGCAGCGCGGTCAGAGACGCTAACTATGGCTACACCTTC; CDR3aa: CASSAVRDANYGYTF
v_gene: TRBV9; j_gene: TRBJ1-5; len: 14; abundance: .; d_gene: .; CDR3nt: TGTGCCAGCAGCGTAGGGGGACTCAATCAGCCCCAGCATTTT; CDR3aa: CASSVGGLNQPQHF
v_gene: TRBV3-1/TRBV3-2; j_gene: TRBJ2-5; len: 17; abundance: .; d_gene: TRBD2; CDR3nt: TGTGCCAGCAGCCAAGTCATGCCCCTAGCGGGGGTGGAGACCCAGTACTTC; CDR3aa: CASSQVMPLAGVETQYF
v_gene: TRBV7-9; j_gene: TRBJ1-1; len: 13; abundance: .; d_gene: .; CDR3nt: TGTGCCAGCAGCCACGGTCTAGACACTGAAGCTTTCTTT; CDR3aa: CASSHGLDTEAFF
v_gene: TRBV11-1; j_gene: TRBJ1-1; len: 13; abundance: .; d_gene: .; CDR3nt: TGTGCCAGCAGCTTCGGGACTGAGGATAAAGCTTTCTTT; CDR3aa: CASSFGTEDKAFF
v_gene: TRBV6-5; j_gene: TRBJ1-2; len: 11; abundance: .; d_gene: .; CDR3nt: TGTGCCAGCCTCAATCAAGTTGACTACACCTTC; CDR3aa: CASLNQVDYTF
v_gene: TRBV5-4; j_gene: TRBJ1-2; len: 17; abundance: .; d_gene: .; CDR3nt: TGTGCCAGCAGCTTGGACCCCGCGATGGGGGTTGGGTATGGCTACACCTTC; CDR3aa: CASSLDPAMGVGYGYTF
v_gene: TRBV4-1; j_gene: TRBJ1-1; len: 16; abundance: .; d_gene: .; CDR3nt: TGCGCCAGCAGCCAAGAAGCAGCGTGGGGGAACACTGAAGCTTTCTTT; CDR3aa: CASSQEAAWGNTEAFF
v_gene: TRBV6-1; j_gene: TRBJ1-1; len: 13; abundance: .; d_gene: .; CDR3nt: TGTGCCAGCAGTTTGAGTTTGGCAGCGAGGGCTTTCTTT; CDR3aa: CASSLSLAARAFF
v_gene: TRBV9; j_gene: TRBJ2-7; len: 15; abundance: .; d_gene: TRBD2; CDR3nt: TGTGCCAGCAGCTCGTCCGGGACTAGCGGGGATGAGCAGTACTTC; CDR3aa: CASSSSGTSGDEQYF
v_gene: TRBV6-2/TRBV6-3; j_gene: TRBJ1-6; len: 17; abundance: few; d_gene: .; CDR3nt: TGTGCCAGCAGTTACCCCTTGGGGTGGGAGACGAATTCACCCCTCCACTTT; CDR3aa: CASSYPLGWETNSPLHF
v_gene: TRBV27; j_gene: TRBJ2-1; len: 16; abundance: .; d_gene: TRBD1; CDR3nt: TGTGCCAGCAGTCCAACAGGGGACACCTCCTACAATGAGCAGTTCTTC; CDR3aa: CASSPTGDTSYNEQFF
v_gene: TRBV15; j_gene: TRBJ2-2; len: 15; abundance: .; d_gene: .; CDR3nt: TGTGCCACCAGCAGAGCAGGGTACAACACCGGGGAGCTGTTTTTT; CDR3aa: CATSRAGYNTGELFF
v_gene: TRBV5-1; j_gene: TRBJ1-1; len: 15; abundance: .; d_gene: TRBD1; CDR3nt: TGCGCCAGCAGCTCCTCCGGACAGGGGGCTGGGGGTGCTTTCTTT; CDR3aa: CASSSSGQGAGGAFF
v_gene: TRBV7-7; j_gene: TRBJ2-2; len: 13; abundance: .; d_gene: .; CDR3nt: TGTGCCAGCAGCTCCAGGGTAACCGGGGAGCTGTTTTTT; CDR3aa: CASSSRVTGELFF
v_gene: TRBV2; j_gene: TRBJ1-1; len: 16; abundance: .; d_gene: .; CDR3nt: TGTGCCAGCAGTGAAGGGAAGTTGGGGGGCGCACCTGAAGCTTTCTTT; CDR3aa: CASSEGKLGGAPEAFF
v_gene: TRBV27; j_gene: TRBJ1-2; len: 14; abundance: .; d_gene: TRBD1; CDR3nt: TGTGCCAGCAGTTTGCCGACAGGGCACTATGGCTACACCTTC; CDR3aa: CASSLPTGHYGYTF
v_gene: TRBV19; j_gene: TRBJ2-7; len: 14; abundance: once; d_gene: .; CDR3nt: TGTGCCAGTAGTTCCCGAGACAGCGGCTACGAGCAGTGCTTC; CDR3aa: CASSSRDSGYEQCF
v_gene: TRBV18; j_gene: TRBJ1-1; len: 16; abundance: .; d_gene: .; CDR3nt: TGTGCCAGCTCACCCTCCGGAGCCCGCGGGAACACTGAAGCTTTCTTT; CDR3aa: CASSPSGARGNTEAFF
v_gene: TRBV29-1; j_gene: TRBJ1-2; len: 17; abundance: .; d_gene: TRBD1; CDR3nt: TGCAGCGTCCCACAACCGGACAGGGTGCCCCATAACTATGGCTACACCTTC; CDR3aa: CSVPQPDRVPHNYGYTF
v_gene: TRBV24-1; j_gene: TRBJ2-3; len: 16; abundance: .; d_gene: TRBD2; CDR3nt: TGTGCCACCAGTGATCCACTAGCGGGGGCAACAGATACGCAGTATTTT; CDR3aa: CATSDPLAGATDTQYF
v_gene: TRBV5-1; j_gene: TRBJ1-4; len: 16; abundance: .; d_gene: .; CDR3nt: TGCGCCAGCAGAGACGTACTGGGGTCTTCTAATGAAAAACTGTTTTTT; CDR3aa: CASRDVLGSSNEKLFF
v_gene: TRBV7-2; j_gene: TRBJ2-1; len: 12; abundance: .; d_gene: TRBD1; CDR3nt: TGTGCCAGCAGCCGGACAGGGTATGAGCAGTTCTTC; CDR3aa: CASSRTGYEQFF
v_gene: TRBV5-5; j_gene: TRBJ2-1; len: 15; abundance: .; d_gene: .; CDR3nt: TGTGCCAGCAGCAAGGATGGAGGGCCCTACAATGAGCAGTTCTTC; CDR3aa: CASSKDGGPYNEQFF
v_gene: TRBV7-9; j_gene: TRBJ2-7; len: 14; abundance: .; d_gene: .; CDR3nt: TGTGCCAGCAGCTCAGGGGGGACTTCCTACGAGCAGTACTTC; CDR3aa: CASSSGGTSYEQYF
v_gene: TRBV6-1; j_gene: TRBJ1-1; len: 14; abundance: .; d_gene: .; CDR3nt: TGTGCCAGCAGTGAGTCGGCAGGGGACACTGAAGCTTTCTTT; CDR3aa: CASSESAGDTEAFF
v_gene: TRBV27; j_gene: TRBJ1-1; len: 13; abundance: .; d_gene: .; CDR3nt: TGTGCCAGCAGGCGACTTTCGGACACTGAAGCTTTCTTT; CDR3aa: CASRRLSDTEAFF
v_gene: TRBV7-2; j_gene: TRBJ2-2; len: 16; abundance: .; d_gene: .; CDR3nt: TGTGCCAGCAGCTTAGATGCAGGGGGGGGGACCGGGGAGCTGTTTTTT; CDR3aa: CASSLDAGGGTGELFF
v_gene: TRBV2; j_gene: TRBJ1-5; len: 14; abundance: few; d_gene: .; CDR3nt: TGTGCCAGCAGTGAAGGGGGGCTTAATCAGCCCCAGCATTTT; CDR3aa: CASSEGGLNQPQHF